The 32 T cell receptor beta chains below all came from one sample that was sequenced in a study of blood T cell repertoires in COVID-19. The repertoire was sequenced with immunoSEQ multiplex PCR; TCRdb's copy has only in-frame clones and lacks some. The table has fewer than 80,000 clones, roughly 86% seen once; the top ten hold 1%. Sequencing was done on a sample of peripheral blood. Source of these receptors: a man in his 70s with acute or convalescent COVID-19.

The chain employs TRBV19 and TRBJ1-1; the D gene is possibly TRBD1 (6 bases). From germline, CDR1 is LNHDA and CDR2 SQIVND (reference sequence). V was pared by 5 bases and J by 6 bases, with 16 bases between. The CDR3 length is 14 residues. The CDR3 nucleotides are TGTGCCAGTAGTGTGGGAGGGGGGGGGTCTGAAGCTTTCTTT. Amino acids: CASSVGGGGSEAFF. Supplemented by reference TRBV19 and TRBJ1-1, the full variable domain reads DGGITQSPKYLFRKEGQNVTLSCEQNLNHDAMYWYRQDPGQGLRLIYYSQIVNDFQKGDIAEGYSVSREKKESFPLTVTSAQKNPTAFYLCASSVGGGGSEAFFGQGTRLTVV.

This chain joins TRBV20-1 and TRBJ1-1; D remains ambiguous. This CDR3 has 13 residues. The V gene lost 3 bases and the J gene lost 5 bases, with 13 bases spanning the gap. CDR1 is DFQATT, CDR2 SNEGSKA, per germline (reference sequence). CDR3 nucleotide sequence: TGCAGTGCTAGTTCCACAGTAAAAACTGAAGCTTTCTTT. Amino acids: CSASSTVKTEAFF.

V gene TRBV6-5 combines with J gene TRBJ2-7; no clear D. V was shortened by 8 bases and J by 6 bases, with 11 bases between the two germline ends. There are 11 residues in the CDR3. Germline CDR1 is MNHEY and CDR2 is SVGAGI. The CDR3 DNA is TGTGCCAGCGGGCCTTTGGGCGAGCAGTACTTC. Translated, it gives CASGPLGEQYF.

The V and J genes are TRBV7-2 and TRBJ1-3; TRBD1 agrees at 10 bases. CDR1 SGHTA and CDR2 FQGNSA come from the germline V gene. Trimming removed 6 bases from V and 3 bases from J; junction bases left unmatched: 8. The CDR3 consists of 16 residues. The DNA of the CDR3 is TGTGCCAGCAGATTCGGGACAGGGGAAAGTGGAAACACCATATATTTT. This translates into CASRFGTGESGNTIYF.

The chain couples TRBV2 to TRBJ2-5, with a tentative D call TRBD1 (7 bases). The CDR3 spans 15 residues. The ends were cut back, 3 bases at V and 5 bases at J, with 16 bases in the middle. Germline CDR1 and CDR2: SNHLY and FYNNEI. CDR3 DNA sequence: TGTGCCAGCAGTGACGGGCAGGGGGGTGGGGAGACCCAGTACTTC. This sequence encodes CASSDGQGGGETQYF.

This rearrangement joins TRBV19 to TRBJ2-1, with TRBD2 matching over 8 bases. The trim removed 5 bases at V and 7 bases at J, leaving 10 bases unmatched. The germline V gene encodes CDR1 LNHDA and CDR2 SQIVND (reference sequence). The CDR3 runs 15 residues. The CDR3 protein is CASSYRGGRWNEQFF. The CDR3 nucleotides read TGTGCCAGTAGTTATCGGGGGGGCCGGTGGAATGAGCAGTTCTTC.

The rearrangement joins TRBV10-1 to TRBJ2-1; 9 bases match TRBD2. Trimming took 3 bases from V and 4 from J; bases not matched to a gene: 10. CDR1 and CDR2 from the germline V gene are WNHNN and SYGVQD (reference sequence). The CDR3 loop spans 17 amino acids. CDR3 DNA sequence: TGCGCCAGCAGTGAAGGCGCGGGGGGGCTTGGGTACAATGAGCAGTTCTTC. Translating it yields CASSEGAGGLGYNEQFF.

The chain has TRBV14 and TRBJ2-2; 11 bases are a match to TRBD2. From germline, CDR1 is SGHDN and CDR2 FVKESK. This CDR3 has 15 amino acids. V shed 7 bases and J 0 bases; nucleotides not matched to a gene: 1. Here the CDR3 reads CASKGLAANTGELFF. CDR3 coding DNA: TGTGCCAGCAAGGGACTAGCGGCGAACACCGGGGAGCTGTTTTTT.

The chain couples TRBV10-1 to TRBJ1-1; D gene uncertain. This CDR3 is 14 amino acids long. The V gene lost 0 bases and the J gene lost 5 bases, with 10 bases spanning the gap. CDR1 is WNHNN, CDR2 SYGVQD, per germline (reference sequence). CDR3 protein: CASSESPGQTEAFF. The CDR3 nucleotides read TGCGCCAGCAGTGAGTCGCCGGGTCAAACTGAAGCTTTCTTT.

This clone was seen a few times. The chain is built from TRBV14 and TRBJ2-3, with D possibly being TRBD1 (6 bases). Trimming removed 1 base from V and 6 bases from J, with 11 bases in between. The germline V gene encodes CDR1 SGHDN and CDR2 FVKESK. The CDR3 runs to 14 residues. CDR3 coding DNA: TGTGCCAGCAGCCAAGTAGGGGGTGGCGATACGCAGTATTTT. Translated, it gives CASSQVGGGDTQYF.

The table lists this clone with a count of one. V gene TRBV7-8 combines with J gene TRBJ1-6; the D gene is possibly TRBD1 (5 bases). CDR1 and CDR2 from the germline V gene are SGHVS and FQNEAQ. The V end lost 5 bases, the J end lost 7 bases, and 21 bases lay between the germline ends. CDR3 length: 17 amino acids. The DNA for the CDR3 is TGTGCCAGCAGCGAAAGATCAGGGTTAGGTACGAATTCACCCCTCCACTTT. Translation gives CASSERSGLGTNSPLHF.

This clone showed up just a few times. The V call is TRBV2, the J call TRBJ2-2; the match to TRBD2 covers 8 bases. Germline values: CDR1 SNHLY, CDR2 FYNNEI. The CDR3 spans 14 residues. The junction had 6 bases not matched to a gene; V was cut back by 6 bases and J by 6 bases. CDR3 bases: TGTGCCAGCAGCCTCGGGACTAGGGCCGGGGAGCTGTTTTTT. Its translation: CASSLGTRAGELFF. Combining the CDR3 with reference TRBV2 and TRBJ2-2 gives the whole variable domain EPEVTQTPSHQVTQMGQEVILRCVPISNHLYFYWYRQILGQKVEFLVSFYNNEISEKSEIFDDQFSVERPDGSNFTLKIRSTKLEDSAMYFCASSLGTRAGELFFGEGSRLTVL.

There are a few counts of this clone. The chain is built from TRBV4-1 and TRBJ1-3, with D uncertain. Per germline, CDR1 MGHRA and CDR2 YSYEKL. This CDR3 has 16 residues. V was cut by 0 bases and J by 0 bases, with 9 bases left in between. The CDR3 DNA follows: TGCGCCAGCAGCCAAGACGCGAGTTACTCTGGAAACACCATATATTTT. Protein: CASSQDASYSGNTIYF.

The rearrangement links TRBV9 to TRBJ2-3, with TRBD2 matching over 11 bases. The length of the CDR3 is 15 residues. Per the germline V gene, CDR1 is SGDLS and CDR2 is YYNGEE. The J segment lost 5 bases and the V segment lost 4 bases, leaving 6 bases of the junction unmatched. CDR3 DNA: TGTGCCAGCAGCCGGATAGCGGGGGGGAGAGATACGCAGTATTTT. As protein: CASSRIAGGRDTQYF. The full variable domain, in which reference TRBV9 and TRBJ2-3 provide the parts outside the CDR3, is DSGVTQTPKHLITATGQRVTLRCSPRSGDLSVYWYQQSLDQGLQFLIQYYNGEERAKGNILERFSAQQFPDLHSELNLSSLELGDSALYFCASSRIAGGRDTQYFGPGTRLTVL.

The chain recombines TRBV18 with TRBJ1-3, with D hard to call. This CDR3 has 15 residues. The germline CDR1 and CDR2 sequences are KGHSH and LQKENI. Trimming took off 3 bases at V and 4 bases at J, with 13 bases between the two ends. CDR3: CASSPPTPRGNTIYF. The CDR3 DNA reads TGTGCCAGCTCACCCCCCACCCCGAGAGGAAACACCATATATTTT.

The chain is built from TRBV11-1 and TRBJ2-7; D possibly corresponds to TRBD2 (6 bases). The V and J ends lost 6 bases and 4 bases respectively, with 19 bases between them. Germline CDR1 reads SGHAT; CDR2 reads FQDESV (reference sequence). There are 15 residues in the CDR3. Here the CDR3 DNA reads TGTGCCAGCAGTTCGTATGTAGGAGGGATATACGAGCAGTACTTC. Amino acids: CASSSYVGGIYEQYF.

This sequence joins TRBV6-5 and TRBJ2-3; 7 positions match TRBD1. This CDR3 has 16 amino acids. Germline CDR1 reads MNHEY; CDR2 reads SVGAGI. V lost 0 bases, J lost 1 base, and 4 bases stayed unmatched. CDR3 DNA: TGTGCCAGCAGTTACTCGAATACAGGGGGCACAGATACGCAGTATTTT. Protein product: CASSYSNTGGTDTQYF.

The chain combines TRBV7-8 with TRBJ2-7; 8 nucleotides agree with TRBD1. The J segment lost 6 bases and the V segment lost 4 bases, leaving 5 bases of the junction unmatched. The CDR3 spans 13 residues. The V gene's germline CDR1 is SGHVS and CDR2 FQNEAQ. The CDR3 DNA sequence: TGTGCCAGCAGCTCCGCCGACAGGGGCGAGCAGTACTTC. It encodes CASSSADRGEQYF.

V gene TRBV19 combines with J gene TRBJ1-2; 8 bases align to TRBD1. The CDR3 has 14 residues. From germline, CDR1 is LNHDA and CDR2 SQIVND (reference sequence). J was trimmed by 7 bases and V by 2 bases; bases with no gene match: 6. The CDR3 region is CASSIQGASGGYTF. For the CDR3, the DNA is TGTGCCAGTAGTATACAGGGGGCGAGTGGTGGCTACACCTTC.

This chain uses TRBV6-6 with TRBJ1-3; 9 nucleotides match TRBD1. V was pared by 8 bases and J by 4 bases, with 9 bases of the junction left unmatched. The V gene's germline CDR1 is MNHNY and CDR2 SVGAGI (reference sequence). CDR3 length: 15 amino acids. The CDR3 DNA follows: TGTGCCAGCCATACAGGGGGCGCACTCGGAAACACCATATATTTT. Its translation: CASHTGGALGNTIYF.

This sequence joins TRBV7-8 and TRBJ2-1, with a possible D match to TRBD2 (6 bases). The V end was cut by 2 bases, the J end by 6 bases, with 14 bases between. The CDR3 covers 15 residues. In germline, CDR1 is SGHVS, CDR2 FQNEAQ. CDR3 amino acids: CASSLRAAGGNEQFF. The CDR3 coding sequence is TGTGCCAGCAGCTTAAGGGCCGCCGGGGGCAATGAGCAGTTCTTC.

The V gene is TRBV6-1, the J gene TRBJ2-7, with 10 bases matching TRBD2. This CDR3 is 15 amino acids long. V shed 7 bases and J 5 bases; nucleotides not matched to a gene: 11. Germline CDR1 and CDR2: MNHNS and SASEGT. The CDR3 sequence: CASTSGPSGSHEQYF. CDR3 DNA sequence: TGTGCCAGCACCTCAGGGCCTAGCGGGAGCCACGAGCAGTACTTC.

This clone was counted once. DNA for the CDR3: TGTGCCAGCAGCGTAGCTGGCGGGAGGGGAGAGACCCAGTACTTC. Translating it yields CASSVAGGRGETQYF. The chain joins TRBV9 to TRBJ2-5, with TRBD2 identical over 9 bases. V shed 0 bases, J shed 4 bases, and the junction held 4 bases outside the gene matches. Germline CDR1 reads SGDLS; CDR2 reads YYNGEE. This CDR3 region has 15 residues.

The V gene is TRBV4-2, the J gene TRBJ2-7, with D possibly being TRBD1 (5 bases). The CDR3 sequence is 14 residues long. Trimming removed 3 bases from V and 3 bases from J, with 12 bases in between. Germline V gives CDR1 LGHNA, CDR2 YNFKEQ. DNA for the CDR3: TGTGCCAGCAGCCATTCCGACAGTAACTACGAGCAGTACTTC. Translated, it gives CASSHSDSNYEQYF.

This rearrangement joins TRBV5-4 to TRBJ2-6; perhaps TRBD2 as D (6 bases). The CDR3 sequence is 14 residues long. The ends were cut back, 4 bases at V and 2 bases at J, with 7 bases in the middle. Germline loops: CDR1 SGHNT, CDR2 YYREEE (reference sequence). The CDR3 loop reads CASSRRAGANVLTF. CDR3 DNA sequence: TGTGCCAGCAGCCGGAGGGCTGGGGCCAACGTCCTGACTTTC.

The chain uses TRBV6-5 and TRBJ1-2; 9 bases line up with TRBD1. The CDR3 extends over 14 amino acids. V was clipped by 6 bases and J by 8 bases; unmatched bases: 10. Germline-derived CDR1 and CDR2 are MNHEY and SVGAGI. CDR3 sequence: CASSWGQGVRGYTF. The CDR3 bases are TGTGCCAGCAGCTGGGGACAGGGAGTGAGAGGCTACACCTTC.

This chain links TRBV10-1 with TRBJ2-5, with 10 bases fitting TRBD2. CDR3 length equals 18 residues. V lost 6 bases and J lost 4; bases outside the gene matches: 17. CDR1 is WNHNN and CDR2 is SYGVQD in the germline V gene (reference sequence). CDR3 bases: TGCGCCAGCAGCCCCGGACAGTCTAGCGGGGGCCGGGGAGAGACCCAGTACTTC. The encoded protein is CASSPGQSSGGRGETQYF.

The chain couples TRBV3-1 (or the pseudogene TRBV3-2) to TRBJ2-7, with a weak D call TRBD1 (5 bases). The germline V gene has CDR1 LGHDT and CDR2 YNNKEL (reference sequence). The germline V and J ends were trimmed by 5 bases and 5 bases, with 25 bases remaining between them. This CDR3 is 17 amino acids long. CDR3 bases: TGTGCCAGCAGCAACTCCGCGAGTCGGGTTTACAGGAACGAGCAGTACTTC. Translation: CASSNSASRVYRNEQYF.

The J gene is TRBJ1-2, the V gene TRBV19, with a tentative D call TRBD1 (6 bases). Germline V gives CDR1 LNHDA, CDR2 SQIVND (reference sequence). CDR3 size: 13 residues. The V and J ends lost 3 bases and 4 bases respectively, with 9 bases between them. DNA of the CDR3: TGTGCCAGTAGTATGGGCAGGGGCTATGGCTACACCTTC. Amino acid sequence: CASSMGRGYGYTF.

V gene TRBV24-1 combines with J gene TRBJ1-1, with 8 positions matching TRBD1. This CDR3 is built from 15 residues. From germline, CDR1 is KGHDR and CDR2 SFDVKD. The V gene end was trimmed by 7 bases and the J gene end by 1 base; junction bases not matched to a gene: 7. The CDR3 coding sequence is TGTGCCACCAGGGAATCCGGGACAGGGAACACTGAAGCTTTCTTT. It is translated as CATRESGTGNTEAFF.

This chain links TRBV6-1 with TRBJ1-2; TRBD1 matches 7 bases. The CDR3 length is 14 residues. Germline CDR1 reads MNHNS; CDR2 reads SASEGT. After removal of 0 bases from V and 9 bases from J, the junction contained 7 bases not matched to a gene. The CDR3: CASSEAWDRVRYTF. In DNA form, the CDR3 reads TGTGCCAGCAGTGAAGCCTGGGACAGAGTGCGCTACACCTTC.

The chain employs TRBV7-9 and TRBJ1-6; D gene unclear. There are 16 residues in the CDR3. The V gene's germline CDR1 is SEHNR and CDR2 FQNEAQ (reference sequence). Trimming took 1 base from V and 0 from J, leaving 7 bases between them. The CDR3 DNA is TGTGCCAGCAGCTTAGTGAGGAGCTCCTATAATTCACCCCTCCACTTT. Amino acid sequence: CASSLVRSSYNSPLHF.